This entry describes one TCR beta chain. These data are taken from a study of Ad26.COV2.S vaccination and SARS-CoV-2 variants. This table comes from immunoSEQ multiplex PCR, and its TCRdb copy is limited to in-frame clones, with some not included. The table shows a few hundred thousand clones, with 70% to 90% occurring only once. The CDR3 is made up of 16 amino acids. Germline V gives CDR1 MDHEN, CDR2 SYDVKM. Trimming pared 1 base from V and 0 bases from J, leaving 10 bases between. Documented treatment: 15 to 20 received Ad26.COV2.S at low or high dose, single or two shots; about 5 received placebo; per-sample allocation not given. Day 63 following the first vaccine or placebo injection was when the samples were taken.

Sequenced material: peripheral blood, taken in a trial of Ad26.COV2.S vaccine versus placebo. The V and J genes are TRBV28 and TRBJ2-1; D is unclear. The TCR was taken from a person between 18 and 65 years old who received the Ad26.COV2.S COVID-19 vaccine or a placebo. This chain's CDR3 is CASSLYPGRSYNEQFF. The CDR3 DNA reads as TGTGCCAGCAGTTTATACCCGGGCCGCTCCTACAATGAGCAGTTCTTC.